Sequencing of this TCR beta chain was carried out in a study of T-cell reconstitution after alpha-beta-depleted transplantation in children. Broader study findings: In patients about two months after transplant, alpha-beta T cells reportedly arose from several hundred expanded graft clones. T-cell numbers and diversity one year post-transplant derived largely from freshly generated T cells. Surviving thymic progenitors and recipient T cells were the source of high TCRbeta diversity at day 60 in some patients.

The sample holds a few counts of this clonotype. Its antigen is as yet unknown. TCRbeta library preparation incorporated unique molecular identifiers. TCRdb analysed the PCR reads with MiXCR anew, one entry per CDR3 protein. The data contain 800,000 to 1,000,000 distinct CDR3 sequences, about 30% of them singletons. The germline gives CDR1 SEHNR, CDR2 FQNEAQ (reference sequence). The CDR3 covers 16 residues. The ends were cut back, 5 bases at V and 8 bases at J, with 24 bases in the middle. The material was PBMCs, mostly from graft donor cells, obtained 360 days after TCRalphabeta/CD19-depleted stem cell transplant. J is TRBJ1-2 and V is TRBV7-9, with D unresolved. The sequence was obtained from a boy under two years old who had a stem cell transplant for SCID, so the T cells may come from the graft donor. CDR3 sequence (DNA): TGTGCCAGCAGCCGTGGTGGCGGACGGTCGGGTCGGGGCTACACCTTC. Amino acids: CASSRGGGRSGRGYTF.